A single sample is the source of the 31 T cell receptor beta chains below, sequenced in a study of shared clonotypes between healthy human individuals. Sequenced by immunoSEQ multiplex PCR; TCRdb stores in-frame clones only, minus some. The repertoire consists of a few million clones, with over 85% occurring once and the leading ten covering under 2%. It was CD45RO-negative cells, positively selected for CCR7, that made up naive CD8 cells, with terminally differentiated effector memory CD45RA+ cells excluded. Sequenced: naive CD8+ T cells from PBMCs. Receptors were obtained from a man younger than 35 in good health. Some clones in this sample may be carry-over from other donors' samples.

The chain employs TRBV27 and TRBJ1-5; possible D gene TRBD1, 5 bases. In germline, CDR1 is MNHEY, CDR2 SMNVEV (reference sequence). The CDR3 has 14 residues. Trimming stripped 8 bases from V and 6 bases from J, with 17 bases between. CDR3 bases: TGTGCCAGCTCATTGTTGGGGGGACTTCAGCCCCAGCATTTT. Residues: CASSLLGGLQPQHF.

The DNA for the CDR3 is TGTGCCATCAGTGGGGTTCGCACTGAAGCTTTCTTT. Translated, it gives CAISGVRTEAFF. V usage is TRBV10-3 and J usage is TRBJ1-1; D remains ambiguous. Trimming cost V 4 bases and J 4 bases, with 7 bases left between them. Germline loops: CDR1 ENHRY, CDR2 SYGVKD. This CDR3 has 12 amino acids.

The chain employs TRBV14 and TRBJ2-7, with 13 bases matching TRBD2. J gave up 2 bases and V 4 bases, and 5 bases lay outside the gene matches. Per the germline V gene, CDR1 is SGHDN and CDR2 is FVKESK. CDR3 length: 16 residues. CDR3 sequence (DNA): TGTGCCAGCAGCCCTGGGACTAGCGGGAATACCTACGAGCAGTACTTC. Residues: CASSPGTSGNTYEQYF.

The chain recombines TRBV27 with TRBJ2-7, with no clear D. Germline V gene lookup returns CDR1 MNHEY and CDR2 SMNVEV (reference sequence). The CDR3 contains 12 residues. The ends were cut back, 5 bases at V and 3 bases at J, with 8 bases in the middle. CDR3 bases: TGTGCCAGCAGTCCCGGTGTCTACGAGCAGTACTTC. Residues: CASSPGVYEQYF.

Regarding this clone: A read error may account for a junction end that differs from germline. The CDR3 here is CSVEGAGAQETQYF. The CDR3 DNA reads TGCAGCGTCGAAGGGGCAGGGGCGCAGGAGACCCAGTACTTC. This chain links TRBV29-1 with TRBJ2-5; D possibly corresponds to TRBD1 (6 bases). This CDR3 region has 14 residues. The germline CDR1 and CDR2 sequences are SQVTM and ANQGSEA. The complete variable domain, with remaining parts taken from reference TRBV29-1 and TRBJ2-5, reads SAVISQKPSRDICQRGTSLTIQCQVDSQVTMMFWYRQQPGQSLTLIATANQGSEATYESGFVIDKFPISRPNLTFSTLTVSNMSPEDSSIYLCSVEGAGAQETQYFGPGTRLLVL.

In DNA, the CDR3 is TGTGCCAGCAGTCAAGCCGGGGACAGGGGGCGTAGAGGCTACACCTTC. Protein: CASSQAGDRGRRGYTF. This chain uses TRBV28 with TRBJ1-2; 12 bases are shared with TRBD1. The CDR3 length is 16 residues. V gave up 5 bases and J gave up 8 bases; unmatched junction bases: 12. CDR1 MDHEN and CDR2 SYDVKM come from the germline V gene.

The V and J genes are TRBV7-3 and TRBJ2-2; TRBD1 agrees at 8 bases. J gave up 1 base and V 5 bases, and 15 bases lay outside the gene matches. This CDR3 region has 19 residues. Germline V gene data show CDR1 as SGHTA and CDR2 as FQGTGA. The DNA of the CDR3 is TGTGCCAGCAGCGCACCCGATATGACAGGGGATATGAACACCGGGGAGCTGTTTTTT. This translates into CASSAPDMTGDMNTGELFF.

This chain joins TRBV4-3 and TRBJ1-5, with D possibly TRBD1 on 5 matching bases. There are 15 residues in the CDR3. The germline gives CDR1 LGHNA, CDR2 YSLEER. Trimming shortened V by 1 base and J by 7 bases, and 14 bases separated the two germline ends. The DNA for the CDR3 is TGCGCCAGCAGCCAAGGTACAGGTGCGGGGCAGCCCCAGCATTTT. Protein: CASSQGTGAGQPQHF.

This rearrangement joins TRBV28 to TRBJ1-1; 7 bases match TRBD1. CDR1 is MDHEN, CDR2 SYDVKM, per germline. V was pared by 5 bases and J by 6 bases, with 6 bases of the junction left unmatched. The CDR3 runs 13 residues. The CDR3 bases are TGTGCCAGCAGTCTAACAGGGGCGGCTGAAGCTTTCTTT. Translated, it gives CASSLTGAAEAFF.

This clone was found once. The rearrangement uses TRBV2 and TRBJ2-1; perhaps TRBD2 as D (5 bases). Trimming pared 4 bases from V and 3 bases from J, leaving 13 bases between. This CDR3 comprises 15 residues. CDR1 is SNHLY, CDR2 FYNNEI, per germline. CDR3 coding DNA: TGTGCCAGCAGTGCGGCTAGCCAACTCTACAATGAGCAGTTCTTC. It translates to CASSAASQLYNEQFF.

This clone showed up just once. CDR3 sequence reads: CASNGGGGFNQPQHF. The DNA for the CDR3 is TGTGCCAGCAACGGTGGAGGGGGGTTCAATCAGCCCCAGCATTTT. The chain combines TRBV28 with TRBJ1-5, with D tentatively TRBD1 (6 bases). The length of the CDR3 is 15 residues. Trimming took off 7 bases at V and 3 bases at J, with 16 bases between the two ends. The germline gives CDR1 MDHEN, CDR2 SYDVKM.

This clone appeared a few times. J is TRBJ2-7 and V is TRBV10-1, with D hard to call. V was shortened by 2 bases and J by 5 bases, with 13 bases between the two germline ends. The CDR3 consists of 14 residues. The germline V gene has CDR1 WNHNN and CDR2 SYGVQD (reference sequence). The CDR3 reads CASSEVGSQHEQYF. The CDR3 DNA is TGCGCCAGCAGTGAGGTTGGTAGTCAACACGAGCAGTACTTC.

The gene calls are TRBV19 and TRBJ1-2, with TRBD1 identical over 8 bases. Looked up from germline, CDR1 is LNHDA and CDR2 is SQIVND (reference sequence). V was pared by 5 bases and J by 1 base, with 12 bases of the junction left unmatched. CDR3 size: 17 residues. CDR3 sequence reads: CASSAPGTGPINYGYTF. CDR3 nucleotides: TGTGCCAGTAGTGCTCCCGGGACAGGCCCGATTAACTATGGCTACACCTTC.

This chain uses TRBV5-6 with TRBJ2-2; D uncertain. Trimming left V 0 bases short and J 7 bases short, with 4 bases between. Germline assignment: CDR1 SGHDT and CDR2 YYEEEE. The CDR3 sequence is 12 residues long. Written as DNA, the CDR3 is TGTGCCAGCAGCTTGGTCGTCGGGGAGCTGTTTTTT. It specifies CASSLVVGELFF.

The chain couples TRBV9 to TRBJ2-2; possibly TRBD1 for D (7 bases). Germline loops: CDR1 SGDLS, CDR2 YYNGEE. Trimming removed 0 bases from V and 4 bases from J, with 13 bases in between. CDR3 length: 16 residues. CDR3 sequence reads: CASSVEPGGITGELFF. The CDR3 DNA follows: TGTGCCAGCAGCGTAGAGCCAGGGGGGATCACCGGGGAGCTGTTTTTT. Combining the CDR3 with reference TRBV9 and TRBJ2-2 gives the whole variable domain DSGVTQTPKHLITATGQRVTLRCSPRSGDLSVYWYQQSLDQGLQFLIQYYNGEERAKGNILERFSAQQFPDLHSELNLSSLELGDSALYFCASSVEPGGITGELFFGEGSRLTVL.

The chain combines TRBV28 with TRBJ1-2; no reliable D call. Trimming took off 8 bases at V and 2 bases at J, with 12 bases between the two ends. CDR1 is MDHEN and CDR2 is SYDVKM in the germline V gene. The CDR3 runs 13 residues. For the CDR3, the DNA is TGTGCCAGCTCTCCCTCGGCGAACTATGGCTACACCTTC. Translation: CASSPSANYGYTF.

The V gene is TRBV15, the J gene TRBJ2-7, with D uncertain. CDR1 is LNHNV, CDR2 YYDKDF, per germline (reference sequence). Trimming removed 1 base at V and 4 bases at J, with 8 bases between. The CDR3 length is 13 residues. The CDR3: CATSRGPRYEQYF. The DNA for the CDR3 is TGTGCCACCAGCAGAGGGCCCAGGTACGAGCAGTACTTC.

The chain has TRBV19 and TRBJ1-1; possibly TRBD1 for D (6 bases). Per the germline V gene, CDR1 is LNHDA and CDR2 is SQIVND (reference sequence). Trimming cost V 7 bases and J 7 bases, with 16 bases left between them. The CDR3 spans 13 residues. CDR3 bases: TGTGCCAGTACCGCCCAGGGGCTGATTGAAGCTTTCTTT. Its protein is CASTAQGLIEAFF. The complete variable domain, with remaining parts taken from reference TRBV19 and TRBJ1-1, reads DGGITQSPKYLFRKEGQNVTLSCEQNLNHDAMYWYRQDPGQGLRLIYYSQIVNDFQKGDIAEGYSVSREKKESFPLTVTSAQKNPTAFYLCASTAQGLIEAFFGQGTRLTVV.

The chain recombines TRBV5-1 with TRBJ2-1; 10 bases are shared with TRBD1. Germline V gene sequence: CDR1 SGHRS, CDR2 YFSETQ. With 3 bases clipped from V and 6 bases from J, the junction kept 12 bases outside the gene matches. CDR3 length equals 17 residues. CDR3 sequence: CASSWNNRDRGFNEQFF. The CDR3 coding sequence is TGCGCCAGCAGCTGGAATAACCGGGACAGGGGTTTCAATGAGCAGTTCTTC.

V usage is TRBV5-1 and J usage is TRBJ2-5; D is undetermined. Germline assignment: CDR1 SGHRS and CDR2 YFSETQ. This CDR3 region has 15 residues. V lost 0 bases and J 4 bases, leaving 13 bases between the germline ends. DNA for the CDR3: TGCGCCAGCAGCTTGGCCGGTCAAACAGCAGAGACCCAGTACTTC. Translating it yields CASSLAGQTAETQYF.

The genes are TRBV5-1 and TRBJ2-3; 12 bases align to TRBD2. The CDR3 runs 18 residues. Per the germline V gene, CDR1 is SGHRS and CDR2 is YFSETQ. J lost 2 bases, V lost 0 bases, and 7 bases had no gene match. The CDR3 loop reads CASSLEGRLAGVTDTQYF. For the CDR3, the DNA is TGCGCCAGCAGCTTGGAGGGACGACTAGCGGGAGTCACAGATACGCAGTATTTT.

The CDR3 coding sequence is TGCAGCGTAGCAGGCAACTCGAAGGACACTGAAGCTTTCTTT. As protein: CSVAGNSKDTEAFF. The gene calls are TRBV29-1 and TRBJ1-1; D ambiguous. CDR3 size: 14 residues. Germline assignment: CDR1 SQVTM and CDR2 ANQGSEA. Between the trimmed V and J ends, which lost 6 bases and 3 bases, there was a span of 17 bases.

J is TRBJ2-3 and V is TRBV28, with D maybe TRBD1 (8 bases). V dropped 6 bases and J dropped 4 bases, with 17 bases sitting between them. Germline CDR1 MDHEN, CDR2 SYDVKM. The CDR3 consists of 15 residues. The DNA of the CDR3 is TGTGCCAGCAGACTCACAGGGGGGGCCGCAGATACGCAGTATTTT. Translating it yields CASRLTGGAADTQYF.

This clone has a single count. This sequence joins TRBV7-9 and TRBJ2-1, with D uncertain. CDR3 size: 9 residues. Germline-derived CDR1 and CDR2 are SEHNR and FQNEAQ (reference sequence). V lost 5 bases, J lost 13 bases, and 6 bases lay in between. The CDR3 sequence is CASSPTQFF. The CDR3, as DNA: TGTGCCAGCAGCCCAACACAGTTCTTC.

The gene calls are TRBV4-2 and TRBJ2-2; D unclear. CDR1 and CDR2 from the germline V gene are LGHNA and YNFKEQ. Trimming stripped 0 bases from V and 5 bases from J, with 10 bases between. The CDR3 length is 15 residues. CDR3 DNA sequence: TGTGCCAGCAGCCAAGAAAGGACCTTAACCGGGGAGCTGTTTTTT. It codes for CASSQERTLTGELFF.

This clone was seen only once. This chain uses TRBV5-1 with TRBJ2-7, with TRBD2 identical over 13 bases. CDR1 and CDR2 from the germline V gene are SGHRS and YFSETQ. The CDR3 is made up of 15 amino acids. With V trimmed by 1 base and J by 5 bases, 3 bases remained unmatched. CDR3 protein: CASSLRGTSGNEQYF. Here the CDR3 DNA reads TGCGCCAGCAGCTTGAGGGGGACTAGCGGGAACGAGCAGTACTTC.

J is TRBJ2-7 and V is TRBV27; 10 bases fit TRBD2. There are 14 residues in the CDR3. From germline, CDR1 is MNHEY and CDR2 SMNVEV (reference sequence). After removal of 6 bases from V and 4 bases from J, the junction contained 6 bases not matched to a gene. Here the CDR3 DNA reads TGTGCCAGCAGCTCTAGCGGGAGTAGGTACGAGCAGTACTTC. Translating it yields CASSSSGSRYEQYF.

The chain is built from TRBV27 and TRBJ2-4; TRBD2 aligns across 8 bases. J was trimmed by 0 bases and V by 9 bases; bases with no gene match: 10. Germline CDR1 is MNHEY and CDR2 is SMNVEV (reference sequence). CDR3 length equals 16 residues. The CDR3 region has the DNA TGTGCCAGGGGGTCCGAAGCGGGAGAAGCCAAAAACATTCAGTACTTC. Translating it yields CARGSEAGEAKNIQYF.

In DNA, the CDR3 is TGTGCCAGCAGCATGGGGACCTGGTACACCGGGGAGCTGTTTTTT. Protein sequence: CASSMGTWYTGELFF. The V gene is TRBV7-3, the J gene TRBJ2-2, with D possibly called TRBD1 or TRBD2 (5 bases each). The CDR3 is 15 amino acids. The V end was cut by 5 bases, the J end by 3 bases, with 13 bases between. Germline CDR1 SGHTA, CDR2 FQGTGA.

The chain links TRBV7-8 to TRBJ2-7; D ambiguous. CDR1 is SGHVS, CDR2 FQNEAQ, per germline. The CDR3 has 16 residues. Trimming removed 1 base at V and 2 bases at J, with 15 bases between. The DNA of the CDR3 is TGTGCCAGCAGCTTAGTCGGGCGCACTACTACCTACGAGCAGTACTTC. Translating gives CASSLVGRTTTYEQYF.

The J gene is TRBJ1-2, the V gene TRBV28; 7 bases line up with TRBD1. J was trimmed by 4 bases and V by 5 bases; bases with no gene match: 13. This CDR3 comprises 16 residues. The germline gives CDR1 MDHEN, CDR2 SYDVKM. DNA for the CDR3: TGTGCCAGCAGTCCCCCGGATAGGGGGCCAAGCTATGGCTACACCTTC. Translating gives CASSPPDRGPSYGYTF.